This entry lists 27 T cell receptor beta chains sequenced from one sample in a study of control samples from healthy donors and cancer patients. Only in-frame clones appear in the TCRdb table, and some are missing; sequencing was by immunoSEQ multiplex PCR. The sample holds 150,000 or so clones, around 90% seen once. Material for sequencing was blood. The source of these receptors is a man younger than 35 in good health.

The gene calls are TRBV27 and TRBJ1-6; the D gene is possibly TRBD1 (6 bases). The CDR3 contains 13 residues. V lost 6 bases to trimming and J lost 4 bases, with 7 bases between them. Germline V gene lookup returns CDR1 MNHEY and CDR2 SMNVEV (reference sequence). CDR3: CASRRGYNSPLHF. The CDR3 region has the DNA TGTGCCAGCAGGAGGGGGTATAATTCACCCCTCCACTTT.

The chain joins TRBV6-5 to TRBJ1-5, with TRBD1 identical over 9 bases. V lost 5 bases, J lost 2 bases, and 1 base stayed unmatched. Germline CDR1 MNHEY, CDR2 SVGAGI. This CDR3 spans 14 amino acids. This chain's CDR3 is CASSRDRGNQPQHF. The CDR3 nucleotides read TGTGCCAGCAGTCGGGACAGGGGCAATCAGCCCCAGCATTTT.

The rearrangement uses TRBV30 and TRBJ1-3, with D unresolved. V gave up 3 bases and J gave up 4 bases, with 13 bases separating them. Germline-derived CDR1 and CDR2 are GTSNPN and SVGIG (reference sequence). The CDR3 spans 14 residues. The CDR3 nucleotides read TGTGCCTGGAGCCGTCGCTCAGAGGGAAACACCATATATTTT. Translating it yields CAWSRRSEGNTIYF. Supplemented by reference TRBV30 and TRBJ1-3, the full variable domain reads SQTIHQWPATLVQPVGSPLSLECTVEGTSNPNLYWYRQAAGRGLQLLFYSVGIGQISSEVPQNLSASRPQDRQFILSSKKLLLSDSGFYLCAWSRRSEGNTIYFGEGSWLTVV.

The V call is TRBV3-1 (or the pseudogene TRBV3-2), the J call TRBJ2-3; D assignment may be TRBD1 or TRBD2 (5 bases each). There are 17 residues in the CDR3. Trimming removed 1 base from V and 0 bases from J, with 14 bases in between. Germline loops: CDR1 LGHDT, CDR2 YNNKEL (reference sequence). CDR3 nucleotides: TGTGCCAGCAGCCAAGGTGGGGGATTCGCTAGCACAGATACGCAGTATTTT. Its translation: CASSQGGGFASTDTQYF.

The chain is built from TRBV11-3 and TRBJ2-2; TRBD2 aligns across 9 bases. Germline V gene sequence: CDR1 SGHNT, CDR2 YENEEA. The V segment lost 2 bases and the J segment 5 bases; nucleotides outside the gene matches: 12. The CDR3 is 18 amino acids. The CDR3 DNA follows: TGTGCCAGCAGCTTACCCCTACCGGGACTAGCATGGACCGGGGAGCTGTTTTTT. It codes for CASSLPLPGLAWTGELFF.

The chain couples TRBV3-1 (or the pseudogene TRBV3-2) to TRBJ2-3, with 16 bases fitting TRBD2. The length of the CDR3 is 17 residues. Per germline, CDR1 LGHDT and CDR2 YNNKEL (reference sequence). V shed 4 bases, J shed 5 bases, and the junction held 6 bases outside the gene matches. CDR3 nucleotide sequence: TGTGCCAGCAGCCGAGGGACTAGCGGGGGGGCCAGAGATACGCAGTATTTT. Translation gives CASSRGTSGGARDTQYF.

In nucleotides, the CDR3 is TGTGCCAGCAGCTTGGCTACAGAGGGGCCCCAGCATTTT. Translating it yields CASSLATEGPQHF. The chain is built from TRBV5-5 and TRBJ1-5, with D unclear. V was shortened by 0 bases and J by 9 bases, with 10 bases between the two germline ends. The CDR3 has 13 residues. Germline values: CDR1 SGHKS, CDR2 YYEKEE (reference sequence).

This CDR3 reads CASRDDRDSNQPQHF. CDR3 nucleotides: TGTGCCAGCAGAGACGACAGGGACAGCAATCAGCCCCAGCATTTT. V gene TRBV2 combines with J gene TRBJ1-5; 7 positions agree with TRBD1. The CDR3 has 15 residues. With 6 bases clipped from V and 1 base from J, the junction kept 6 bases outside the gene matches. Germline CDR1 is SNHLY and CDR2 is FYNNEI.

As regards this clone: At one end, the junction sequence differs from germline, possibly due to a read error. The V and J genes are TRBV3-1 (or the pseudogene TRBV3-2) and TRBJ2-1; TRBD1 matches 12 bases. Germline lookup yields CDR1 LGHDT and CDR2 YNNKEL (reference sequence). The CDR3 covers 13 residues. DNA for the CDR3: TGTGCCAGCAGCCCGACGGGACAGGGGGCGATGCTCTTC. This gives the protein CASSPTGQGAMLF.

V is TRBV9 and J is TRBJ1-2; D not certain. CDR1 and CDR2 (germline): SGDLS, YYNGEE. The length of the CDR3 is 13 residues. Deletions cut 1 base from V and 6 bases from J, with 10 bases between. CDR3 protein: CASSVSRRDGYTF. The CDR3 coding sequence is TGTGCCAGCAGCGTATCCAGGAGAGATGGCTACACCTTC.

The chain is built from TRBV7-2 and TRBJ2-1; unclear D gene. Germline-derived CDR1 and CDR2 are SGHTA and FQGNSA. V was clipped by 2 bases and J by 5 bases, with 10 bases between them. The CDR3 loop spans 14 amino acids. The CDR3 region is CASSLYPGNNEQFF. For the CDR3, the DNA is TGTGCCAGCAGCTTATACCCCGGTAACAATGAGCAGTTCTTC.

The chain recombines TRBV5-4 with TRBJ2-7, with D unresolved. The CDR3 contains 12 residues. V was shortened by 0 bases and J by 6 bases, with 7 bases between the two germline ends. The germline V gene has CDR1 SGHNT and CDR2 YYREEE (reference sequence). CDR3 loop: CASSLDPGEQYF. In DNA, the CDR3 is TGTGCCAGCAGCTTGGACCCCGGCGAGCAGTACTTC.

The V gene is TRBV29-1, the J gene TRBJ2-5; unclear D gene. Trimming removed 6 bases from V and 5 bases from J, with 7 bases in between. Looked up from germline, CDR1 is SQVTM and CDR2 is ANQGSEA. The length of the CDR3 is 10 residues. The CDR3 sequence is CSVSGETQYF. As DNA, the CDR3 is TGCAGCGTGTCCGGGGAGACCCAGTACTTC.

The chain combines TRBV29-1 with TRBJ2-5; 10 nucleotides match TRBD2. The germline V gene has CDR1 SQVTM and CDR2 ANQGSEA. The length of the CDR3 is 13 residues. CDR3 sequence: CSSASGGQETQYF. Here the CDR3 DNA reads TGCAGTTCTGCTAGCGGGGGCCAAGAGACCCAGTACTTC.

The J gene is TRBJ1-5, the V gene TRBV10-3, with D possibly matching TRBD1 (5 bases). The CDR3 covers 16 residues. V lost 5 bases and J lost 0, with 14 bases in between. Per germline, CDR1 ENHRY and CDR2 SYGVKD. CDR3 amino acids: CAISTGTEYSNQPQHF. In DNA, the CDR3 is TGTGCCATCAGTACCGGGACCGAGTATAGCAATCAGCCCCAGCATTTT.

V usage is TRBV19 and J usage is TRBJ2-7; 7 bases fit TRBD2. V lost 5 bases, J lost 4 bases, and 8 bases stayed unmatched. CDR1 and CDR2 from the germline V gene are LNHDA and SQIVND (reference sequence). This CDR3 contains 14 residues. The CDR3 sequence: CASSPQRGGYEQYF. CDR3 sequence (DNA): TGTGCCAGTAGTCCCCAGCGGGGCGGGTACGAGCAGTACTTC.

The genes are TRBV6-5 and TRBJ2-3; unclear D gene. CDR3 length equals 16 residues. Germline CDR1 MNHEY, CDR2 SVGAGI. Trimming took off 0 bases at V and 0 bases at J, with 10 bases between the two ends. This CDR3 reads CASSYSYSPSTDTQYF. The CDR3 DNA reads TGTGCCAGCAGTTACTCGTACAGCCCCAGCACAGATACGCAGTATTTT.

J is TRBJ2-7 and V is TRBV19; D uncertain. The germline V gene has CDR1 LNHDA and CDR2 SQIVND (reference sequence). Trimming removed 1 base from V and 3 bases from J, with 10 bases in between. The CDR3 extends over 14 amino acids. This CDR3 reads CASSIVGEFYEQYF. In DNA form, the CDR3 reads TGTGCCAGTAGTATAGTTGGAGAATTCTACGAGCAGTACTTC.

The rearrangement links TRBV5-5 to TRBJ2-5, with TRBD2 identical over 15 bases. Losses at the gene ends were 2 bases for V and 2 bases for J; bases not matched to a gene: 10. The CDR3 totals 19 residues. Germline V CDR1 and CDR2: SGHKS, YYEKEE (reference sequence). The CDR3 is CASSFWGLAGGRGQETQYF. CDR3 nucleotides: TGTGCCAGCAGCTTTTGGGGACTAGCGGGGGGAAGGGGACAAGAGACCCAGTACTTC.

The CDR3 loop is CASSGDRDTQYF. The CDR3 bases are TGTGCCAGCAGCGGGGATAGGGATACGCAGTATTTT. V gene TRBV11-2 combines with J gene TRBJ2-3; D unresolved. The germline V gene encodes CDR1 SGHAT and CDR2 FQNNGV. Trimming took 5 bases from V and 6 from J, leaving 9 bases between them. The CDR3 spans 12 residues.

The chain joins TRBV7-9 to TRBJ2-4; 9 bases map to TRBD1. Germline V CDR1 and CDR2: SEHNR, FQNEAQ (reference sequence). V was clipped by 5 bases and J by 9 bases; unmatched bases: 8. The CDR3 consists of 14 residues. CDR3: CASSPQGANSIQYF. The CDR3 bases are TGTGCCAGCAGCCCACAGGGGGCGAATAGCATTCAGTACTTC.

V and J are TRBV12-3 or TRBV12-4 and TRBJ2-5; the D is unclear. V lost 4 bases, J lost 5 bases, and 8 bases lay in between. CDR3 length: 12 amino acids. The chain's CDR3 is CASSWHQETQYF. CDR3 sequence (DNA): TGTGCCAGCAGTTGGCATCAGGAGACCCAGTACTTC.

The rearrangement joins TRBV28 to TRBJ1-4; TRBD1 is a possible D gene (6 bases). Germline V gene data show CDR1 as MDHEN and CDR2 as SYDVKM. Between the trimmed V and J ends, which lost 3 bases and 6 bases, there was a span of 14 bases. This CDR3 region has 15 residues. The CDR3 DNA sequence: TGTGCCAGCAGTTTGGGGGGCGGCGGGGATGAAAAACTGTTTTTT. This encodes CASSLGGGGDEKLFF.

The chain couples TRBV6-5 to TRBJ1-1; D is possibly TRBD1 (6 bases). The ends were cut back, 2 bases at V and 7 bases at J, with 14 bases in the middle. The germline V gene encodes CDR1 MNHEY and CDR2 SVGAGI. There are 14 residues in the CDR3. For the CDR3, the DNA is TGTGCCAGCAGTTACAGCCCAGGGGACTTTGAAGCTTTCTTT. It translates to CASSYSPGDFEAFF.

A single count supports this clone. The chain uses TRBV19 and TRBJ1-2, with D unclear. V dropped 0 bases and J dropped 3 bases, with 8 bases sitting between them. CDR1 LNHDA and CDR2 SQIVND come from the germline V gene (reference sequence). The CDR3 length is 14 residues. CDR3 bases: TGTGCCAGTAGTATAGATTTTCGGGACTATGGCTACACCTTC. Protein: CASSIDFRDYGYTF.

This chain's CDR3 is CASSQVQGPYNSPLHF. The DNA of the CDR3 is TGTGCCAGCAGCCAAGTCCAGGGCCCCTATAATTCACCCCTCCACTTT. The gene calls are TRBV4-2 and TRBJ1-6, with TRBD1 as a possible D gene (5 bases). Trimming shortened V by 1 base and J by 2 bases, and 9 bases separated the two germline ends. Germline assignment: CDR1 LGHNA and CDR2 YNFKEQ. The CDR3 consists of 16 residues.

V usage is TRBV28 and J usage is TRBJ1-4; D call uncertain. The germline CDR1 and CDR2 sequences are MDHEN and SYDVKM. The CDR3 consists of 14 residues. The V and J ends lost 6 bases and 2 bases respectively, with 10 bases between them. CDR3 region: CASSLIVTNEKLFF. As DNA, the CDR3 is TGTGCCAGCAGCCTCATAGTGACTAATGAAAAACTGTTTTTT.